Listed below are T cell receptor beta chains from one sample, sequenced in a study of T cell repertoires in cytomegalovirus infection. In TCRdb, the reads were re-called with MiXCR into one record per CDR3 protein. The sample contains about 190,000 distinct CDR3 sequences, 28% of which appear only once. Sequenced material: PBMCs. The receptors derive from a human donor in good health (CMV status not recorded). Some clones in this sample may be carry-over from other donors' samples. Both conserved end residues are part of each CDR3. The order of the fields is V gene, CDR3 length, J gene, CDR3 protein.

>TRBV7-2|15|TRBJ1-2
CASSLTGAPNYGYTF
>TRBV7-8|16|TRBJ2-2
CASSLGRGGYTGELFF
>TRBV4-1|17|TRBJ2-2
CASSLVGPALGTGELFF
>TRBV7-9|16|TRBJ1-1
CASSLGQGEGVTEAFF
>TRBV11-2|15|TRBJ2-1
CASSLEGGANNEQFF
>TRBV7-8|18|TRBJ2-2
CASSRLSGTGGDTGELFF
>TRBV7-2|12|TRBJ2-7
CASSLEGVEQYF
>TRBV5-6|14|TRBJ1-3
CASSSRERGNTIYF
>TRBV5-5|15|TRBJ2-5
CASSLGSGTQETQYF
>TRBV7-7|15|TRBJ2-5
CASSLAGEGLETQYF
>TRBV7-2|15|TRBJ2-6
CASSYSREGANVLTF
>TRBV7-6|14|TRBJ2-7
CASGWTSNPDEQYF
>TRBV19|13|TRBJ1-5
CASRPDRVGAQHF
>TRBV6-2/TRBV6-3|14|TRBJ1-2
CASSYSRSYYGYTF
>TRBV6-5|14|TRBJ2-2
CASSYRLRTGELFF
>TRBV29-1|14|TRBJ1-6
CSVEEEASNSPLHF
>TRBV19|16|TRBJ1-6
CASSGVGGGGNSPLHF
>TRBV7-2|17|TRBJ2-7
CASSLRGLAGDSYEQYF
>TRBV12-3/TRBV12-4|15|TRBJ2-3
CASRLRGRGTDTQYF
>TRBV7-8|12|TRBJ2-1
CASSNQDDEQFF
>TRBV19|16|TRBJ1-2
CASSIRDRERTYGYTF
>TRBV7-8|15|TRBJ2-7
CASSLDAGAPYEQYF
>TRBV7-8|16|TRBJ1-2
CASSPYRGTVGYGYTF
>TRBV29-1|14|TRBJ1-1
CSVEVAGAVTEAFF
>TRBV19|15|TRBJ2-2
CASTPTGVNTGELFF
>TRBV4-3|15|TRBJ1-6
CASSQEYRGNSPLHF
>TRBV15|14|TRBJ1-5
CATSRGAGVGQLMF
>TRBV7-8|15|TRBJ1-3
CASSKPQGARNTIYF
>TRBV11-2|17|TRBJ2-3
CASSPRLEDRSTDRQYF
>TRBV2|15|TRBJ2-2
CASSEQGRGTGELFF
>TRBV7-3|14|TRBJ2-2
CASSLIPTPPELFF
>TRBV7-9|16|TRBJ2-1
CASSLADRGSYNEQFF
>TRBV25-1|16|TRBJ1-1
CASSEWGAQGKAEAFF
>TRBV3-1|16|TRBJ2-5
CASSAQQVLGIETQYF
>TRBV7-9|11|TRBJ1-1
CASSFVTEAFF
>TRBV28|17|TRBJ2-5
CASSSRASGGWEETQYF
>TRBV6-2/TRBV6-3|14|TRBJ2-5
CASSASGFLETQYF
>TRBV10-3|13|TRBJ1-1
CAISGQRNTEAFF
>TRBV6-2/TRBV6-3|15|TRBJ2-5
CASSYLQGYQETQYF
>TRBV6-1|16|TRBJ2-2
CASSPKGGLGTGELFF
>TRBV20-1|14|TRBJ2-3
CSAQAGGQADTQYF